The source of this T cell receptor beta chain is a study of cytomegalovirus exposure and HLA in healthy donors. Turning to the study itself: Early released data comprised around 80 million unique TCRs from HLA-typed donors.

On this clone itself: Its antigen is undetermined.

60 Vbeta and 13 Jbeta primers were used in PCR. Generated by immunoSEQ multiplex PCR, the TCRdb table keeps only in-frame clones and is missing some. The table shows 200,000 or so clones, with about 86% occurring only once. The length of the CDR3 is 14 residues. CDR1 LNHDA and CDR2 SQIVND come from the germline V gene (reference sequence). Trimming shortened V by 5 bases and J by 6 bases, and 16 bases separated the two germline ends. Points from the study as a whole: A few CMV-associated chains were confirmed in vitro to be specific for CMV antigens. Certain indistinguishable V segments, among them TRBV6-2 and TRBV6-3, were excluded. Generally TCR sequences proved uncommon, though certain public TCRs appeared in numerous donors.

The genes are TRBV19 and TRBJ1-2; D possibly corresponds to TRBD1 (6 bases). This clonotype was sampled from a young woman in good health and CMV-seropositive. The sample consisted of PBMCs. The CDR3 DNA reads TGTGCCAGTAGTCCAAGGGCAGGGGCCGATGGCTACACCTTC. Protein sequence: CASSPRAGADGYTF. The variable domain in full, with the rest retrieved from reference TRBV19 and TRBJ1-2, is DGGITQSPKYLFRKEGQNVTLSCEQNLNHDAMYWYRQDPGQGLRLIYYSQIVNDFQKGDIAEGYSVSREKKESFPLTVTSAQKNPTAFYLCASSPRAGADGYTFGSGTRLTVV.